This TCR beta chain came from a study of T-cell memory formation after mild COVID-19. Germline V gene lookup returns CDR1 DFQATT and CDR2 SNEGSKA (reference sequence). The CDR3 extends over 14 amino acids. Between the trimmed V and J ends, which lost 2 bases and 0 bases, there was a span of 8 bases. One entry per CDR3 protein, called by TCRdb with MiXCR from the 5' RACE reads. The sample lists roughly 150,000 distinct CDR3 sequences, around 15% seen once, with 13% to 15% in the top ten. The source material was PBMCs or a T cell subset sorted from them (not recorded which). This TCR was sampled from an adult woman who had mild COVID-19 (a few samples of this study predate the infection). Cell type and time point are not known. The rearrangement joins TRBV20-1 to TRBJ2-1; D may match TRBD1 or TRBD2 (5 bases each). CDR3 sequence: CSARRGSSYNEQFF. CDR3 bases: TGCAGTGCTAGACGGGGCAGCTCCTACAATGAGCAGTTCTTC.